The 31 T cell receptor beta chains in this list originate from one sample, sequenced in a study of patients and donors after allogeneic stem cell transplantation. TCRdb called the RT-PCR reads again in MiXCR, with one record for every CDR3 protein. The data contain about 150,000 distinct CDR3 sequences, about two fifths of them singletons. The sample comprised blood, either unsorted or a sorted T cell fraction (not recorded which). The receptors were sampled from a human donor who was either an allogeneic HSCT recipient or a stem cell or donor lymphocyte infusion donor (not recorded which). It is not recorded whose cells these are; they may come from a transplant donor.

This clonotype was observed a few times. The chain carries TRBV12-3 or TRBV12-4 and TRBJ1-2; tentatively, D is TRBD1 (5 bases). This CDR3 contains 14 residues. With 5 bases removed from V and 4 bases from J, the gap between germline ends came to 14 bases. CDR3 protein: CASSPTGGSYGYTF. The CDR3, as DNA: TGTGCCAGCAGTCCGACGGGGGGGAGCTATGGCTACACCTTC.

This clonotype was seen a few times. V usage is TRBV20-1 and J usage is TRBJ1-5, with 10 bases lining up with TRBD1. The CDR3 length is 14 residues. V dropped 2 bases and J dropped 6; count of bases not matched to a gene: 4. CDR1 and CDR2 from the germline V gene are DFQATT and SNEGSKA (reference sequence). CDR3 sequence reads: CSARRDRGSQPQHF. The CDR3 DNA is TGCAGTGCTAGAAGGGACAGGGGTAGTCAGCCCCAGCATTTT.

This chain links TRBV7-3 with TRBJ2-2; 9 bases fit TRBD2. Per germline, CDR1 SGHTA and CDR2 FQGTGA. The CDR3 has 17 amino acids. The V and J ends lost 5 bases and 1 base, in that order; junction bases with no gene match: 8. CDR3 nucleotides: TGTGCCAGCAGCCCTTCCGGGACTAGCCTGAACACCGGGGAGCTGTTTTTT. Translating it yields CASSPSGTSLNTGELFF.

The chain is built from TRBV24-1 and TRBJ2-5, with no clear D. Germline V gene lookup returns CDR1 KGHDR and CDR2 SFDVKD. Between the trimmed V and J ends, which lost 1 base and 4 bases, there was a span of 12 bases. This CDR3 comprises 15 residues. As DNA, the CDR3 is TGTGCCACCAGTGATTTTTCACAGAGAGGAGAGACCCAGTACTTC. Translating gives CATSDFSQRGETQYF.

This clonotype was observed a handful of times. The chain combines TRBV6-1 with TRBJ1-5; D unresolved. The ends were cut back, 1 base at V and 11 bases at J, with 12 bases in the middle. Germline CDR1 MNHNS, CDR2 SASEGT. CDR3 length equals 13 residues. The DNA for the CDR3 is TGTGCCAGCAGTGAAGAAATCCCCGCGGCCCAGCATTTT. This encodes CASSEEIPAAQHF.

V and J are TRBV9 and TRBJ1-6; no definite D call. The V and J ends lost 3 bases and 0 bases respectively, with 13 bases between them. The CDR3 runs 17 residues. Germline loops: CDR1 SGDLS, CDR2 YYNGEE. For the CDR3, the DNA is TGTGCCAGCAGCGGATCCCTTAAAGCCTCCTATAATTCACCCCTCCACTTT. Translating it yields CASSGSLKASYNSPLHF.

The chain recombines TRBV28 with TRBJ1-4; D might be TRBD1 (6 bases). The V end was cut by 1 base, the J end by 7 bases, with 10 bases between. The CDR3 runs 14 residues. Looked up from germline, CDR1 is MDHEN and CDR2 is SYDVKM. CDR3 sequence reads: CASSLLQGGEKLFF. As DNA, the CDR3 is TGTGCCAGCAGTTTATTACAGGGAGGTGAAAAACTGTTTTTT.

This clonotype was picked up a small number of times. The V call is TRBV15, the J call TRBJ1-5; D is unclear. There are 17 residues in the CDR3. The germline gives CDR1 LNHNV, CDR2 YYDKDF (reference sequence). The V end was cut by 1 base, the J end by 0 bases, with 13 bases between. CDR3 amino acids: CATSRVIGIGSNQPQHF. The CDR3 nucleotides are TGTGCCACCAGCAGAGTCATAGGAATCGGTAGCAATCAGCCCCAGCATTTT.

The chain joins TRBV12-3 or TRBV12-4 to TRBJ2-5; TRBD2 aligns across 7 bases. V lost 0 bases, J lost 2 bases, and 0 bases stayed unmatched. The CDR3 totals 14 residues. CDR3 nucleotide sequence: TGTGCCAGCAGTTTAGCGGGGGGGCAAGAGACCCAGTACTTC. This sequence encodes CASSLAGGQETQYF.

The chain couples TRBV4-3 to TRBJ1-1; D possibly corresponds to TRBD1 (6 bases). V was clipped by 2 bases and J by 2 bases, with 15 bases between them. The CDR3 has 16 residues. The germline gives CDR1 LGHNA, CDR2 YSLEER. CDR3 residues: CASSQFGQMLNTEAFF. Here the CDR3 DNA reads TGCGCCAGCAGCCAATTCGGACAGATGTTAAACACTGAAGCTTTCTTT.

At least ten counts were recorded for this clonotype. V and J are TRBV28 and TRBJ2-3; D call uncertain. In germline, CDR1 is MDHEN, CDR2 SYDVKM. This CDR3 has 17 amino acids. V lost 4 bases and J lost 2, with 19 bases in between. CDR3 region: CASSSPLLLTYTDTQYF. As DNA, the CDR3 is TGTGCCAGCAGTTCACCCCTCCTCCTGACCTACACAGATACGCAGTATTTT.

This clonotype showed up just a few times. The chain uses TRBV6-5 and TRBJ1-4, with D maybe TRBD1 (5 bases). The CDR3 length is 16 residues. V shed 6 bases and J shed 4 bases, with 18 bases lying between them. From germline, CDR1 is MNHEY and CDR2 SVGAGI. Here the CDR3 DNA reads TGTGCCAGCAGCTCTCTGCCCGGGACTCATAATGAAAAACTGTTTTTT. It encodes CASSSLPGTHNEKLFF.

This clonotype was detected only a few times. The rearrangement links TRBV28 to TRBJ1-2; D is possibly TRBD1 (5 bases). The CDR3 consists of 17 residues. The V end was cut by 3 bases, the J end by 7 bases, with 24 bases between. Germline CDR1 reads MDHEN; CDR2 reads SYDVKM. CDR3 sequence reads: CASSLFDRAVDSRGYTF. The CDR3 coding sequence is TGTGCCAGCAGTTTGTTCGACAGAGCCGTAGATAGTCGTGGCTACACCTTC.

CDR3 sequence: CASSEFPWGQGLNTEAFF. The CDR3 region has the DNA TGTGCCAGCAGTGAATTCCCCTGGGGACAGGGGCTGAACACTGAAGCTTTCTTT. This rearrangement joins TRBV6-1 to TRBJ1-1, with 10 bases lining up with TRBD1. V shed 2 bases and J 0 bases; nucleotides not matched to a gene: 9. The length of the CDR3 is 18 residues. The germline V gene has CDR1 MNHNS and CDR2 SASEGT.

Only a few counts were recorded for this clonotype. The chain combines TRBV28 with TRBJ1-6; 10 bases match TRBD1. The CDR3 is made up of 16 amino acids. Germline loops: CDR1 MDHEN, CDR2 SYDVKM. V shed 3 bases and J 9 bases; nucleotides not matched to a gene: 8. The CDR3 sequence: CASSLWWDRGISPLHF. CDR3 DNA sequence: TGTGCCAGCAGTTTGTGGTGGGACAGGGGTATTTCACCCCTCCACTTT.

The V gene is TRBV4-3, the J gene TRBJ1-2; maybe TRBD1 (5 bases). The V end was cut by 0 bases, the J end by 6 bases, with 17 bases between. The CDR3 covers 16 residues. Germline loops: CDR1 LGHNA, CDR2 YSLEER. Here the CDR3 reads CASSQDRDFPYDGYTF. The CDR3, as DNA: TGCGCCAGCAGCCAAGACAGGGATTTCCCTTATGATGGCTACACCTTC.

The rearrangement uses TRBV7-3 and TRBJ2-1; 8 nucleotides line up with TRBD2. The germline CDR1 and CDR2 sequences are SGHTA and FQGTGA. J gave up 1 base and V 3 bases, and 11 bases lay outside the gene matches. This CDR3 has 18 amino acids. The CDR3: CASSFGGGPSWSYNEQFF. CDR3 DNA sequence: TGTGCCAGCAGCTTTGGCGGGGGGCCCTCGTGGTCCTACAATGAGCAGTTCTTC.

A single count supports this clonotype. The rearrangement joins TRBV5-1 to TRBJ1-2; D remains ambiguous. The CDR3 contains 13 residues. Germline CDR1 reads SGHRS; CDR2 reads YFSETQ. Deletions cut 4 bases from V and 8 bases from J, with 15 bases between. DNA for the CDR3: TGCGCCAGCAGCCCTCAAAATTTAGGCGGCTACACCTTC. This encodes CASSPQNLGGYTF.

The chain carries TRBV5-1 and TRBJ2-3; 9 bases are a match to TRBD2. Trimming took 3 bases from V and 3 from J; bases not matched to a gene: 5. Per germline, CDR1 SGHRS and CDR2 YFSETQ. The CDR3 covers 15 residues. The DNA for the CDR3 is TGCGCCAGCAGCTGGGCTAGCGGGGCGACAGATACGCAGTATTTT. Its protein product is CASSWASGATDTQYF.

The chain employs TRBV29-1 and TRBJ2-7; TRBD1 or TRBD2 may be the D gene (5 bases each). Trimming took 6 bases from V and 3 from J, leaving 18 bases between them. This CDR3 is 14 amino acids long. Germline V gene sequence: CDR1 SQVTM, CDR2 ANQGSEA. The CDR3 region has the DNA TGCAGCGTCGCCGTGGGGACGGCCAACTACGAGCAGTACTTC. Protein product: CSVAVGTANYEQYF.

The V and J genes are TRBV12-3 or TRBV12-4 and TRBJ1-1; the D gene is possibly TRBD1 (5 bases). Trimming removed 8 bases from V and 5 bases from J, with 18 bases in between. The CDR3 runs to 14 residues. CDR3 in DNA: TGTGCCAGCCTATTTCGAATCGGGGGGACTGAAGCTTTCTTT. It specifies CASLFRIGGTEAFF.

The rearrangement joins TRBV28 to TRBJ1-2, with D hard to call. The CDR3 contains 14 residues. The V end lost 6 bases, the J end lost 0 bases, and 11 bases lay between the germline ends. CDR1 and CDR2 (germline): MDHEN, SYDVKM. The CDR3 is CASRAGSTNYGYTF. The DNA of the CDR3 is TGTGCCAGCAGAGCCGGGTCCACTAACTATGGCTACACCTTC.

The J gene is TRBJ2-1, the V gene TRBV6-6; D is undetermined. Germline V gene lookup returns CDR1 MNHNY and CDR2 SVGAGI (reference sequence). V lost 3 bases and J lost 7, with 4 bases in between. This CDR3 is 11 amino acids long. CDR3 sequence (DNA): TGTGCCAGCAGTTATCGTAATGAGCAGTTCTTC. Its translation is CASSYRNEQFF.

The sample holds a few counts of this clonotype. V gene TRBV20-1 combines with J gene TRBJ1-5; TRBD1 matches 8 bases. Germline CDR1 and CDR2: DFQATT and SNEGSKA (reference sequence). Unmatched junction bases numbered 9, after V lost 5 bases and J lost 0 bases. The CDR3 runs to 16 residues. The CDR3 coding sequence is TGCAGTGCTCCTCCCAGGGGGCTGAATAGCAATCAGCCCCAGCATTTT. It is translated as CSAPPRGLNSNQPQHF.

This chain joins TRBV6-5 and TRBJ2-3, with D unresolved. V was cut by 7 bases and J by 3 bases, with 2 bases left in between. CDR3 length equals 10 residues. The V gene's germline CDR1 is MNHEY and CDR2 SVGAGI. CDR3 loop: CASTTDTQYF. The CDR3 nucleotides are TGTGCCAGCACAACAGATACGCAGTATTTT.

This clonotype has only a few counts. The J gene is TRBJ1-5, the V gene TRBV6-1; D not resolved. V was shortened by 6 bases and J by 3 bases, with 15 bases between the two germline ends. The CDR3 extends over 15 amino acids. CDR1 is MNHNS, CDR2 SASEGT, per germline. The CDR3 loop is CASSPPGVINQPQHF. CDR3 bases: TGTGCCAGCAGCCCCCCTGGGGTGATCAATCAGCCCCAGCATTTT.

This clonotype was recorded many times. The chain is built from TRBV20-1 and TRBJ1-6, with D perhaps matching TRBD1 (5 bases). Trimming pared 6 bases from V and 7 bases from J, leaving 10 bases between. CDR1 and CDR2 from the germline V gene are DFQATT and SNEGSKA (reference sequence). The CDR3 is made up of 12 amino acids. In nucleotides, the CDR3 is TGCAGTGCGGACCGGACAAATTCACCCCTCCACTTT. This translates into CSADRTNSPLHF.

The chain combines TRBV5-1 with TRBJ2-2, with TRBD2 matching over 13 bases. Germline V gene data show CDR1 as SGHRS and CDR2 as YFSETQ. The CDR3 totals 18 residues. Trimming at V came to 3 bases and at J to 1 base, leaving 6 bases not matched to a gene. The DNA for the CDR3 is TGCGCCAGCAGCTCGGGACTAGCGGGGCTCAAGAACACCGGGGAGCTGTTTTTT. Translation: CASSSGLAGLKNTGELFF.

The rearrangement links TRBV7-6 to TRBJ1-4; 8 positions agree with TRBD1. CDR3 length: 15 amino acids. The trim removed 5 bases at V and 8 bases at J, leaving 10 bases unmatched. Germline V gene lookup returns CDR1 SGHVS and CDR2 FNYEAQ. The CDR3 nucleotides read TGTGCCAGCAGCCGAGGACAGGGAGGAGACGAAAAACTGTTTTTT. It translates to CASSRGQGGDEKLFF.

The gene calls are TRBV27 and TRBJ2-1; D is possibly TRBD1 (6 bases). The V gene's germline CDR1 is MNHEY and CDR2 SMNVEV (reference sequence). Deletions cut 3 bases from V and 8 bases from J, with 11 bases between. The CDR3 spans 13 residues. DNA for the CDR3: TGTGCCAGCAGTTTCTTGGCAGGGGATGAGCAGTTCTTC. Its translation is CASSFLAGDEQFF.

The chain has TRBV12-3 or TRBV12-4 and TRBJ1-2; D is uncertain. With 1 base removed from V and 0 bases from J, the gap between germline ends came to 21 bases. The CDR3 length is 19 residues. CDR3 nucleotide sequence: TGTGCCAGCAGTTTAGTCTGGGTCCCGCAACGTCCTTCTAACTATGGCTACACCTTC. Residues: CASSLVWVPQRPSNYGYTF.